This entry lists 12 T cell receptor beta chains sequenced from one sample in a study of T cells in tumors after PD-1 blockade. Repertoires were generated with immunoSEQ multiplex PCR, while TCRdb's copy carries only in-frame clones and drops some. The data hold about 19,000 clones, with roughly 80% observed a single time. The material sequenced was PBMCs, taken after anti-PD-1 therapy. These receptors all stem from a human donor with advanced basal cell or squamous cell carcinoma (not recorded which).

CDR3 nucleotides: TGTGCCAGCAGCACATCCAAAAGACGTGGAGCCTACAATGAGCAGTTCTTC. It translates to CASSTSKRRGAYNEQFF. The genes are TRBV13 and TRBJ2-1; D uncertain. The length of the CDR3 is 17 residues. V dropped 5 bases and J dropped 2 bases, with 19 bases sitting between them. Germline CDR1 PRHDT, CDR2 FYEKMQ (reference sequence).

Sample share makes this clone medium-sized. The rearrangement uses TRBV11-3 and TRBJ2-1; 9 positions agree with TRBD2. This CDR3 spans 16 amino acids. Per germline, CDR1 SGHNT and CDR2 YENEEA. Germline trimming cut 1 base from V and 10 bases from J; bases unmatched to any gene: 11. The CDR3 is CASSLVALAGPPEQFF. The DNA of the CDR3 is TGTGCCAGCAGCTTAGTAGCCCTAGCGGGACCCCCGGAGCAGTTCTTC.

The gene calls are TRBV7-9 and TRBJ1-6, with D uncertain. Germline V lookup: CDR1 SEHNR, CDR2 FQNEAQ (reference sequence). V lost 8 bases and J 3 bases, leaving 8 bases between the germline ends. CDR3 length: 13 amino acids. The CDR3 spells CASRPRYNSPLHF. CDR3 sequence (DNA): TGTGCCAGCCGGCCACGCTATAATTCACCCCTCCACTTT.

This clone was seen a handful of times. For the CDR3, the DNA is TGTGCCAGCAGGGCGATGGCAGTTCTATACGAGCAGTACTTC. It codes for CASRAMAVLYEQYF. V is TRBV28 and J is TRBJ2-7; no clear D. Germline assignment: CDR1 MDHEN and CDR2 SYDVKM. V lost 6 bases to trimming and J lost 4 bases, with 16 bases between them. The CDR3 totals 14 residues.

This chain connects TRBV2 to TRBJ2-5; tentatively, D is TRBD1 or TRBD2 (5 bases each). The V end was cut by 6 bases, the J end by 2 bases, with 16 bases between. The CDR3 totals 15 residues. Germline CDR1 is SNHLY and CDR2 is FYNNEI. CDR3 sequence: CASRDMPWGQETQYF. The CDR3 DNA reads as TGTGCCAGCAGGGATATGCCCTGGGGGCAAGAGACCCAGTACTTC.

This clone was recorded once. V usage is TRBV10-1 and J usage is TRBJ2-3; maybe TRBD2 (6 bases). CDR3 size: 15 residues. Germline V lookup: CDR1 WNHNN, CDR2 SYGVQD (reference sequence). The V end lost 6 bases, the J end lost 2 bases, and 15 bases lay between the germline ends. CDR3 in DNA: TGCGCCAGCAGAGGACTACCTAGCACCACAGATACGCAGTATTTT. Encoded protein: CASRGLPSTTDTQYF.

The chain is built from TRBV21-1 and TRBJ1-2. TRBV21-1 is deemed a pseudogene. The CDR3 runs 13 residues. The CDR3 DNA sequence: TGTGCCAGCAATCACAGGAGCTCGGGAGGCTACACCTTC. The encoded protein is CASNHRSSGGYTF.

The gene calls are TRBV6-1 and TRBJ2-7; D not certain. This CDR3 has 12 residues. Trimming cost V 6 bases and J 3 bases, with 9 bases left between them. In germline, CDR1 is MNHNS, CDR2 SASEGT. CDR3 bases: TGTGCCAGCAGACAAAGAGACTACGAGCAGTACTTC. The encoded protein is CASRQRDYEQYF.

The chain recombines TRBV13 with TRBJ1-2; D gene uncertain. CDR3 length: 15 residues. With 5 bases removed from V and 6 bases from J, the gap between germline ends came to 19 bases. In germline, CDR1 is PRHDT, CDR2 FYEKMQ (reference sequence). The chain's CDR3 is CASSQADPFEDGYTF. CDR3 nucleotides: TGTGCCAGCAGCCAAGCAGACCCTTTTGAAGATGGCTACACCTTC.

The genes are TRBV18 and TRBJ1-2; 11 bases are shared with TRBD1. J was trimmed by 4 bases and V by 4 bases; bases with no gene match: 8. Germline-derived CDR1 and CDR2 are KGHSH and LQKENI. This CDR3 contains 16 residues. In nucleotides, the CDR3 is TGTGCCAGCTCACAAGGGACAGGGGGGACCGTCTATGGCTACACCTTC. Amino acid sequence: CASSQGTGGTVYGYTF.

The CDR3 loop reads CASSYSDGEKLFF. As DNA, the CDR3 is TGTGCCAGCAGTTACTCGGACGGGGAAAAACTGTTTTTT. The chain links TRBV6-5 to TRBJ1-4; D not resolved. The CDR3 loop spans 13 amino acids. Trimming took 0 bases from V and 8 from J, leaving 7 bases between them. CDR1 MNHEY and CDR2 SVGAGI come from the germline V gene.

This clone has only a few counts. This chain connects TRBV5-1 to TRBJ1-4; TRBD1 matches at 10 bases. This CDR3 has 15 amino acids. CDR1 and CDR2 from the germline V gene are SGHRS and YFSETQ. The J segment lost 8 bases and the V segment lost 0 bases, leaving 4 bases of the junction unmatched. The CDR3 reads CASSLDGTGDEKLFF. CDR3 nucleotide sequence: TGCGCCAGCAGCTTGGATGGGACAGGGGACGAAAAACTGTTTTTT. The full variable domain, with the rest looked up from reference TRBV5-1 and TRBJ1-4, is KAGVTQTPRYLIKTRGQQVTLSCSPISGHRSVSWYQQTPGQGLQFLFEYFSETQRNKGNFPGRFSGRQFSNSRSEMNVSTLELGDSALYLCASSLDGTGDEKLFFGSGTQLSVL.